This TCR beta chain comes out of a study of blood T cell repertoires in COVID-19 (dated by TCRdb to the early 2020s). Context from the whole study: Samples covering the acute and convalescent phases of COVID-19 were provided by collaborators in the United States, Italy and Spain. The prospective study material was composed of cDNA or gDNA derived from T cells, B-cell-depleted T cells, or PBMCs. Deeply sampled blood TCRbeta repertoires from subjects exposed to, actively infected with, or recovered from COVID-19 were included in the dataset. The repertoires were released in a freely available public database intended as a resource for research on the immune response to SARS-CoV-2. The samples were drawn from the first 160 participants of the ongoing ImmuneRACE study and from more than 1,000 subjects provided by 6 global collaborators. A de-identified subject ID, COVID-19 status, age in years and sex were almost always included in the sample metadata. HLA class I and class II types, where available, came from metadata supplied by the sample provider rather than from assay-based typing.

The CDR3 measures 13 amino acids from cysteine to phenylalanine. Only CDR3 DNA remains: 39 bases, in frame from the first base. V is clipped by 1 base and J by 7 bases, and the sequence between their germline boundaries is 10 bases long. The immunoSEQ Assay, a bias-controlled multiplex PCR, was used to amplify TCRbeta CDR3 regions from genomic DNA. The paper's data handling went like this. The number of nucleated cells in each sample was estimated by amplification of reference gene primers within the assay. To quantify the absolute abundance of each unique TCRbeta CDR3 rearrangement, sequence reads were collapsed and filtered. For each sample, productive Simpson clonality was calculated as the square root of Simpson's diversity index over productive rearrangements. As stored in TCRdb, this immuneACCESS dataset retains in-frame rearrangements with V and J assigned. A fraction of the clones does not appear; measured against another copy, unresolved V genes explain less than half of the discrepancy, and the remainder lacks a known reason. V and J calls plus clone size are reproduced from that table; the DNA served to infer D and trimming. The sample table holds roughly 150,000 clones, of which 70% to 90% were seen once. The ten largest clones take up approximately 4.3% of the sample.

Overall study results and their limits: Clinical and demographic metadata were provided uncurated, with the amount varying by source and participant.

In the prospective study, participants were roughly 18 to 95 years old, resided in fewer than 25 geographic areas of the United States, and were enrolled through a virtual design. To assign participants to cohorts, the prospective study relied on clinical history that participants themselves reported in a screening survey and a study questionnaire. For ImmuneRACE Cohort 3, a participant was defined as recovered based on two consecutive negative NP/OP PCR tests, clearance by a healthcare professional, or resolution of symptoms. Each participant in the prospective study had whole blood, serum and a nasopharyngeal or oropharyngeal swab collected by mobile phlebotomists. Additional blood draws and questionnaires over an approximately 2-month period could optionally be provided by prospective study participants. Prospective study blood samples were shipped either frozen or at room temperature before DNA extraction.

This clone was detected only a few times. This receptor's antigen is unknown. No much larger clone is present one base from it, and per-base qualities are unavailable. This sequence uses TRBV12-3 or TRBV12-4 and TRBJ2-5; a confident D gene designation cannot be given. Sample: PBMCs or T cells enriched from blood (not recorded which). This sequence originates from a man aged 45-65 years who had recovered from COVID-19. The sequenced DNA: TGTGCCAGCAGTTTAGTGGATCCGGGGACCCAGTACTTC. This yields the protein CASSLVDPGTQYF.